The clone carrying this T cell receptor beta chain has ten or more counts. This sample was included in a study of T-cell reconstitution after alpha-beta-depleted transplantation in children. Preparation of the TCRbeta library used unique molecular identifiers. TCRdb processed the PCR reads anew with MiXCR; each CDR3 protein has one entry. The table records hundreds of thousands of distinct CDR3 sequences, around 13% of them present only once. Trimming took 2 bases from V and 1 from J, leaving 4 bases between them. This CDR3 spans 13 amino acids. In germline, CDR1 is MNHEY, CDR2 SMNVEV (reference sequence).

The sequence was collected from a girl aged 2 to 10 with congenital amegakaryocytic thrombocytopenia, due to receive a stem cell transplant. The starting material was PBMCs, obtained before TCRalphabeta/CD19-depleted stem cell transplant. V gene TRBV27 combines with J gene TRBJ2-3; D not resolved. Here the CDR3 DNA reads TGTGCCAGCAGTTTACGCCGCACAGATACGCAGTATTTT. This translates into CASSLRRTDTQYF.